The rows below give T cell receptor beta chains drawn from one sample of a study of neurological immune-mediated disorders. TCRdb passed the 5' RACE reads through MiXCR, listing each CDR3 protein once. The table shows around 46,000 distinct CDR3 sequences, with less than 2% occurring only once. The sequenced material came from PBMCs. The receptors derive from a woman aged 40 to 50 with multiple sclerosis. CDR3s include the opening cysteine and the closing phenylalanine or tryptophan. The D gene is left open where the match is weak. Rows may omit the clone size; those that give it use once, few, many or a size class.

V	J	D	size	CDR3	DNA
TRBV5-1	TRBJ2-7	.	many	CASSDHIGEQYF	TGCGCCAGCAGCGACCACATAGGGGAGCAGTACTTC
TRBV24-1	TRBJ1-1	.	many	CAITPGPWLEAFF	TGTGCCATCACCCCGGGACCCTGGTTGGAAGCTTTCTTT
TRBV27	TRBJ1-1	TRBD1	many	CASSPDRGVNTEAFF	TGTGCCAGCAGTCCGGACAGGGGGGTGAACACTGAAGCTTTCTTT
TRBV7-2	TRBJ1-2	.	many	CASSLAGAGYTF	TGTGCCAGCAGCTTAGCGGGGGCGGGCTACACCTTC
TRBV7-8	TRBJ2-3	.	many	CASSPALATDTQYF	TGTGCCAGCAGCCCCGCCCTTGCTACAGATACGCAGTATTTT
TRBV20-1	TRBJ1-4	TRBD1	many	CSAPGQTNEKLFF	TGCAGTGCTCCGGGACAGACTAATGAAAAACTGTTTTTT
TRBV5-1	TRBJ2-1	.	many	CASSPGPGTNEQFF	TGCGCCAGCAGCCCAGGACCGGGCACCAATGAGCAGTTCTTC
TRBV2	TRBJ2-4	.	many	CASINPLAKNIQYF	TGTGCCAGTATCAACCCACTAGCCAAAAACATTCAGTACTTC
TRBV5-6	TRBJ2-3	TRBD1	many	CASSLVDWDRSTDTQYF	TGTGCCAGCAGCTTGGTCGACTGGGACAGGAGCACAGATACGCAGTATTTT
TRBV12-5	TRBJ2-7	.	many	CASGLAGGGYEQYF	TGTGCTAGTGGTTTGGCCGGAGGAGGCTACGAGCAGTACTTC
TRBV5-1	TRBJ2-6	.	many	CASSLGTASGANVLTF	TGCGCCAGCAGCCTCGGGACGGCCTCTGGGGCCAACGTCCTGACTTTC
TRBV20-1	TRBJ1-1	.	many	CSARPDSVISEAFF	TGCAGTGCTAGGCCCGACTCGGTCATTTCTGAAGCTTTCTTT
TRBV6-2/TRBV6-3	TRBJ2-3	TRBD1	.	CASSSRRQGIDTQYF	TGTGCCAGTAGTTCCAGGAGACAGGGGATAGATACGCAGTATTTT
TRBV6-6	TRBJ2-2	.	many	CASSYAGAGELFF	TGTGCCAGCAGTTACGCCGGGGCCGGGGAGCTGTTTTTT
TRBV6-9	TRBJ2-1	.	many	CASSCGSVNEQFF	TGTGCCAGCAGTTGTGGTAGTGTCAATGAGCAGTTCTTC
TRBV5-1	TRBJ1-1	.	many	CASSLDGDAYTEAFF	TGCGCCAGCAGCTTGGATGGGGACGCCTACACTGAAGCTTTCTTT
TRBV15	TRBJ2-2	.	many	CATSTRDSPTGELFF	TGTGCCACCAGCACGCGGGACAGTCCCACCGGGGAGCTGTTTTTT
TRBV20-1	TRBJ1-5	TRBD1	medium-sized	CSVTGANQPQHF	TGCAGCGTAACAGGGGCTAATCAGCCCCAGCATTTT
TRBV5-1	TRBJ2-7	TRBD1	many	CASSPEPGQGIYEQYF	TGCGCCAGCAGCCCCGAGCCGGGACAGGGGATATACGAGCAGTACTTC
TRBV5-1	TRBJ1-1	.	many	CASSPTGNTEAFF	TGCGCCAGCAGCCCTACAGGGAACACTGAAGCTTTCTTT
TRBV5-1	TRBJ1-4	.	many	CASSPGPNANEKLFF	TGCGCCAGCAGCCCTGGACCAAACGCCAATGAAAAACTGTTTTTT
TRBV12-3/TRBV12-4	TRBJ1-2	.	many	CASSNPGTSYGYTF	TGTGCCAGCAGCAACCCCGGGACCTCTTATGGCTACACCTTC
TRBV20-1	TRBJ2-1	TRBD1	many	CSAENRDRGLNEQFF	TGCAGTGCTGAAAACCGGGACAGGGGTCTCAATGAGCAGTTCTTC
TRBV5-1	TRBJ1-1	.	few	CASSLAGALGTEAFF	TGCGCCAGCAGCTTGGCGGGGGCCTTGGGCACTGAAGCTTTCTTT
TRBV15	TRBJ2-2	.	many	CATSRILGGGELFF	TGTGCCACCAGCAGAATCCTTGGGGGCGGGGAGCTGTTTTTT